This TCR beta chain derives from a study of blood T cell repertoires in COVID-19. In the study overall: Spain, Italy and the United States supplied samples that represented acute and convalescent COVID-19.

The assay was immunoSEQ multiplex PCR, and TCRdb's table has in-frame clones only and misses some. The table lists around 100,000 clones, 80% to 90% of them singletons. Germline lookup yields CDR1 LNHDA and CDR2 SQIVND (reference sequence). The CDR3 has 15 residues. The J segment lost 4 bases and the V segment lost 4 bases, leaving 4 bases of the junction unmatched. The receptor was isolated from a man aged 35 to 55 with acute or convalescent COVID-19. The source material was peripheral blood. The rearrangement uses TRBV19 and TRBJ2-1, with TRBD2 identical over 10 bases. The CDR3 DNA sequence: TGTGCCAGTAGTAGGCTAGCGGGGGCTTACAATGAGCAGTTCTTC. It codes for CASSRLAGAYNEQFF.